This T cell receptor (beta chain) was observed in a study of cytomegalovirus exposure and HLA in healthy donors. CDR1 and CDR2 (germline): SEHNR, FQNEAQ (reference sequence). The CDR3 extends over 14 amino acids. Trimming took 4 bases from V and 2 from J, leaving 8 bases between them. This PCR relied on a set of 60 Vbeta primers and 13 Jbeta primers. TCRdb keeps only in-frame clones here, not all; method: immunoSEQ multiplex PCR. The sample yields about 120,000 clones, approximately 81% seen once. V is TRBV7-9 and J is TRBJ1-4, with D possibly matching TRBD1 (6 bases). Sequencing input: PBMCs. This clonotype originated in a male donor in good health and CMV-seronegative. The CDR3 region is CASSSQGTNEKLFF. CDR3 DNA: TGTGCCAGCAGCTCGCAGGGGACTAATGAAAAACTGTTTTTT. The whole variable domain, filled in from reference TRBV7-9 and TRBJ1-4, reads DTGVSQNPRHKITKRGQNVTFRCDPISEHNRLYWYRQTLGQGPEFLTYFQNEAQLEKSRLLSDRFSAERPKGSFSTLEIQRTEQGDSAMYLCASSSQGTNEKLFFGSGTQLSVL.